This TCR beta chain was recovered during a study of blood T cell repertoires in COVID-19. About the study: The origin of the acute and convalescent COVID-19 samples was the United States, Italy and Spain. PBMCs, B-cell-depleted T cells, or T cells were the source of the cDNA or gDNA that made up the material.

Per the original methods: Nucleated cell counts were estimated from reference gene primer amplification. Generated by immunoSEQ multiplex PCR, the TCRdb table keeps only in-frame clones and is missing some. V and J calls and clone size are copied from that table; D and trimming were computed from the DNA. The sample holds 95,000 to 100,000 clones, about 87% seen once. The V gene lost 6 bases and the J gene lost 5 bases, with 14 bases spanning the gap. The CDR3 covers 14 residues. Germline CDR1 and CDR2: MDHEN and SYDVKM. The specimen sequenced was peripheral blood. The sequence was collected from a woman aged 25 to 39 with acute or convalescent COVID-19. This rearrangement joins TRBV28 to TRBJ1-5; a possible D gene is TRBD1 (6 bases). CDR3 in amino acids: CASRAPRGDQPQHF. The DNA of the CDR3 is TGTGCCAGCAGAGCCCCCAGGGGAGATCAGCCCCAGCATTTT.